This T cell receptor beta chain was recovered during a study of T cell changes during pregnancy in multiple sclerosis. Only in-frame clones appear in the TCRdb table, and some are missing; sequencing was by immunoSEQ multiplex PCR. This table has tens of thousands of clones, approximately 92% appearing once. The sequencing used peripheral blood, collected in the second trimester of pregnancy. This TCR was sampled from a female donor in good health, enrolled as a control in a pregnancy study.

CDR3 DNA sequence: TGTGCCAGCAGTACCAACAGGGGTCGGAACACTGAAGCTTTCTTT. Translated, it gives CASSTNRGRNTEAFF. The chain has TRBV6-5 and TRBJ1-1, with 7 bases fitting TRBD1. Unmatched junction bases numbered 7, after V lost 5 bases and J lost 1 base. The germline V gene has CDR1 MNHEY and CDR2 SVGAGI. The CDR3 consists of 15 residues.